These 10 T cell receptor beta chains were sequenced from one sample in a study of monozygotic twins with cystic fibrosis (dated by TCRdb to about 2021). The method behind the library was the immunoSEQ multiplex PCR assay. This immuneACCESS table, as held by TCRdb, lists in-frame sequences with V and J called but not all clones. Of the missing ones, under half trace to an unresolved V gene in checked studies; the others have no known cause. The sample table shows about 36,000 clones, and over 75% are seen once. The ten top clones hold roughly 1.5% of the sample. Source material: blood. Receptors were obtained from a girl aged 2 to 9 with cystic fibrosis.

This chain connects TRBV19 to TRBJ1-2, with 8 bases that match TRBD1. Germline-derived CDR1 and CDR2 are LNHDA and SQIVND (reference sequence). The CDR3 is 15 amino acids. V shed 6 bases, J shed 0 bases, and the junction held 6 bases outside the gene matches. DNA of the CDR3: TGTGCCAGTAGCGTCCGGACAGGGTCTAACTATGGCTACACCTTC. Encoded protein: CASSVRTGSNYGYTF.

This chain uses TRBV5-1 with TRBJ2-7; 7 bases agree with TRBD2. The CDR3 is made up of 15 amino acids. The germline gives CDR1 SGHRS, CDR2 YFSETQ. The trim removed 0 bases at V and 3 bases at J, leaving 6 bases unmatched. The CDR3 DNA follows: TGCGCCAGCAGCTTGGCGCGGGAGAACGACTACGAGCAGTACTTC. It is translated as CASSLARENDYEQYF. The variable domain in full, completed from reference TRBV5-1 and TRBJ2-7, reads KAGVTQTPRYLIKTRGQQVTLSCSPISGHRSVSWYQQTPGQGLQFLFEYFSETQRNKGNFPGRFSGRQFSNSRSEMNVSTLELGDSALYLCASSLARENDYEQYFGPGTRLTVT.

The chain has TRBV30 and TRBJ2-1, with 8 bases aligning to TRBD2. This CDR3 has 16 residues. V shed 2 bases, J shed 6 bases, and the junction held 12 bases outside the gene matches. The germline gives CDR1 GTSNPN, CDR2 SVGIG (reference sequence). The CDR3 DNA sequence: TGTGCCTGGAGTCCCGGGGGGGGGCTGCGATTCAATGAGCAGTTCTTC. Translating it yields CAWSPGGGLRFNEQFF.

The rearrangement uses TRBV5-4 and TRBJ1-2, with 7 positions matching TRBD1. Unmatched junction bases numbered 3, after V lost 0 bases and J lost 4 bases. The CDR3 loop spans 14 amino acids. Per the germline V gene, CDR1 is SGHNT and CDR2 is YYREEE (reference sequence). The CDR3 nucleotides are TGTGCCAGCAGCTTGGTGGGGACAGCCTATGGCTACACCTTC. Translated: CASSLVGTAYGYTF.

The chain joins TRBV5-6 to TRBJ1-2, with D maybe TRBD1 (5 bases). The CDR3 is made up of 14 amino acids. Germline CDR1 and CDR2: SGHDT and YYEEEE. V was cut by 2 bases and J by 4 bases, with 12 bases left in between. The CDR3 DNA follows: TGTGCCAGCAGCTTTGTGGGACGTGGCTATGGCTACACCTTC. Translation: CASSFVGRGYGYTF.

The chain is built from TRBV5-4 and TRBJ1-1; weak D call: TRBD1 (6 bases). V lost 4 bases and J lost 6, with 13 bases in between. Germline-derived CDR1 and CDR2 are SGHNT and YYREEE (reference sequence). The CDR3 has 13 amino acids. The CDR3 spells CASSNDRIAEAFF. Written as DNA, the CDR3 is TGTGCCAGCAGCAATGACAGGATAGCTGAAGCTTTCTTT.

The V call is TRBV5-6, the J call TRBJ1-6; tentative D call: TRBD1 (6 bases). Trimming cost V 0 bases and J 10 bases, with 11 bases left between them. Germline V gene data show CDR1 as SGHDT and CDR2 as YYEEEE. CDR3 length equals 14 residues. CDR3 loop: CASSLDRDRSPLHF. As DNA, the CDR3 is TGTGCCAGCAGCTTGGACAGGGACCGGTCACCCCTCCACTTT.

The chain has TRBV9 and TRBJ2-7; 8 bases align to TRBD1. The germline V gene has CDR1 SGDLS and CDR2 YYNGEE. The CDR3 has 14 residues. Unmatched junction bases numbered 2, after V lost 0 bases and J lost 3 bases. The CDR3 DNA follows: TGTGCCAGCAGCGTAGCTACAGGGGGCTACGAGCAGTACTTC. Amino acid sequence: CASSVATGGYEQYF. The full variable domain, in which reference TRBV9 and TRBJ2-7 provide the parts outside the CDR3, is DSGVTQTPKHLITATGQRVTLRCSPRSGDLSVYWYQQSLDQGLQFLIQYYNGEERAKGNILERFSAQQFPDLHSELNLSSLELGDSALYFCASSVATGGYEQYFGPGTRLTVT.

The chain joins TRBV5-3 to TRBJ2-7; unclear D gene. TRBV5-3 is an open reading frame, and its role is uncertain. The length of the CDR3 is 11 residues. The V end was cut by 3 bases, the J end by 3 bases, with 4 bases between. The CDR3 reads CARSSSYEQYF. CDR3 bases: TGTGCCAGAAGCTCCAGCTACGAGCAGTACTTC.

The rearrangement uses TRBV27 and TRBJ2-7; 7 bases are a match to TRBD1. The CDR3 is made up of 14 amino acids. Looked up from germline, CDR1 is MNHEY and CDR2 is SMNVEV (reference sequence). The ends lost 5 bases at V and 0 bases at J; junction bases unmatched: 4. The CDR3 loop reads CASSPRDSSYEQYF. The CDR3 DNA reads as TGTGCCAGCAGTCCCCGGGACAGCTCCTACGAGCAGTACTTC.